Listed below are T cell receptor beta chains from one sample, sequenced in a study of shared clonotypes between healthy human individuals. TCRdb's copy holds only in-frame clones and misses some; the assay was immunoSEQ multiplex PCR. The table shows about 2 million clones, with about 95% occurring only once. Sequencing input: naive CD8+ T cells sorted from blood. The receptors come from a man younger than 30 in good health. Each CDR3 is given without its conserved first and last residue. Each record gives: J gene, V gene, D gene, clone size, CDR3 protein. The D gene is left open where the match is weak. Clone sizes are given selectively: once, few, many, or a class where the clone is expanded.

J gene: TRBJ1-5
V gene: TRBV2
D gene: TRBD1
clone size: NA
CDR3 protein: ASKDREDQPQH

J gene: TRBJ2-7
V gene: TRBV5-1
D gene: NA
clone size: NA
CDR3 protein: ASSLGTGLYEQY

J gene: TRBJ2-7
V gene: TRBV6-1
D gene: TRBD2
clone size: NA
CDR3 protein: ASSERRLADHYEQY

J gene: TRBJ2-6
V gene: TRBV11-2
D gene: NA
clone size: NA
CDR3 protein: ASSLVGANVLT

J gene: TRBJ1-3
V gene: TRBV10-3
D gene: NA
clone size: once
CDR3 protein: AILREETGNTIY

J gene: TRBJ2-1
V gene: TRBV4-1
D gene: TRBD2
clone size: NA
CDR3 protein: ASSQDFRSGRADEQF

J gene: TRBJ2-1
V gene: TRBV30
D gene: NA
clone size: NA
CDR3 protein: AWSKVAAYNEQF

J gene: TRBJ2-3
V gene: TRBV9
D gene: TRBD1
clone size: NA
CDR3 protein: ASSPRTGGTDTQY

J gene: TRBJ2-6
V gene: TRBV5-1
D gene: NA
clone size: NA
CDR3 protein: ASSLTMGVQIGANVLT

J gene: TRBJ2-1
V gene: TRBV7-9
D gene: TRBD1
clone size: NA
CDR3 protein: ASSPFDFGADRQENEQF

J gene: TRBJ1-3
V gene: TRBV4-1
D gene: NA
clone size: NA
CDR3 protein: ASSQDVGSGNTIY

J gene: TRBJ1-5
V gene: TRBV9
D gene: NA
clone size: NA
CDR3 protein: ASSVAGNQPQH

J gene: TRBJ2-3
V gene: TRBV5-1
D gene: NA
clone size: NA
CDR3 protein: ASSLEERERAYTDTQY

J gene: TRBJ2-3
V gene: TRBV4-3
D gene: NA
clone size: NA
CDR3 protein: ASSQDFGDTQY

J gene: TRBJ2-7
V gene: TRBV6-1
D gene: NA
clone size: NA
CDR3 protein: ASQVGVPYEQY

J gene: TRBJ1-4
V gene: TRBV27
D gene: NA
clone size: NA
CDR3 protein: ASSTPGIEKLF

J gene: TRBJ1-5
V gene: TRBV5-5
D gene: NA
clone size: NA
CDR3 protein: ASSLSGGINQPQH

J gene: TRBJ2-3
V gene: TRBV7-2
D gene: NA
clone size: once
CDR3 protein: ASSYPPQY

J gene: TRBJ2-7
V gene: TRBV13
D gene: TRBD1
clone size: NA
CDR3 protein: ASSWLDGQGYYEQY

J gene: TRBJ2-7
V gene: TRBV7-9
D gene: NA
clone size: NA
CDR3 protein: ASSLAREQY

J gene: TRBJ2-7
V gene: TRBV11-2
D gene: NA
clone size: NA
CDR3 protein: ASGLGGTYEQY

J gene: TRBJ1-1
V gene: TRBV7-9
D gene: NA
clone size: NA
CDR3 protein: ASSSSGSMNTEAF

J gene: TRBJ1-5
V gene: TRBV18
D gene: NA
clone size: NA
CDR3 protein: ASSPDSTTEQPQH

J gene: TRBJ1-1
V gene: TRBV30
D gene: NA
clone size: NA
CDR3 protein: AWTFGSHSEAF

J gene: TRBJ2-3
V gene: TRBV10-1
D gene: NA
clone size: NA
CDR3 protein: ASSGGTDTQY

J gene: TRBJ2-1
V gene: TRBV5-1
D gene: NA
clone size: NA
CDR3 protein: ASSFDGNEQF

J gene: TRBJ2-1
V gene: TRBV5-8
D gene: NA
clone size: NA
CDR3 protein: ASSLGLGTYNEQF

J gene: TRBJ2-3
V gene: TRBV29-1
D gene: TRBD2
clone size: NA
CDR3 protein: SVDSGRAPDTQY

J gene: TRBJ2-1
V gene: TRBV7-9
D gene: NA
clone size: NA
CDR3 protein: ASSLVVLGDEQF